This TCR beta chain was sequenced in a study of T cell responses to AZD1222 COVID-19 vaccine. V lost 5 bases to trimming and J lost 4 bases, with 11 bases between them. CDR1 and CDR2 (germline): LNHDA, SQIVND (reference sequence). The CDR3 consists of 13 residues. TCRdb's copy holds only in-frame clones and misses some; the assay was immunoSEQ multiplex PCR. The sample carries 56,000 or so clones, over 70% recorded once. This chain uses TRBV19 with TRBJ1-1, with D hard to call. The sequencing here drew on peripheral blood, taken 28 days after the second AZD1222 dose. This receptor was obtained from an adult who received the AZD1222 COVID-19 vaccine. The CDR3: CASSAQRRTEAFF. CDR3 DNA: TGTGCCAGTAGTGCCCAACGACGCACTGAAGCTTTCTTT.